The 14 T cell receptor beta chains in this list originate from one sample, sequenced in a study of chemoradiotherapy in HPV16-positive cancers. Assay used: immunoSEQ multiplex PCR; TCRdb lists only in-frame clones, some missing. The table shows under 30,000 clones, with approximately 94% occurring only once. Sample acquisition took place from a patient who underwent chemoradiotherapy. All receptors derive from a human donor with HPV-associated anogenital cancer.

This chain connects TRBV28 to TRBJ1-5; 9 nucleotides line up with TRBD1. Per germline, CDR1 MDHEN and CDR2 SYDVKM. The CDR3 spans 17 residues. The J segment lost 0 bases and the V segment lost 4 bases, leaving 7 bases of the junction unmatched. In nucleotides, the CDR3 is TGTGCCAGCAGTTCCGCGACAGGGGGTGATAGCAATCAGCCCCAGCATTTT. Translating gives CASSSATGGDSNQPQHF.

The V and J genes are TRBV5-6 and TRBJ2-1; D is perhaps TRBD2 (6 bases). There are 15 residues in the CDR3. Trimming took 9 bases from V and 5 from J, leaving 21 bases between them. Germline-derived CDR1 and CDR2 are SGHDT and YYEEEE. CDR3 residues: CATKTQWRVNNEQFF. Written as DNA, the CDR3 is TGTGCCACGAAAACCCAGTGGAGGGTTAACAATGAGCAGTTCTTC. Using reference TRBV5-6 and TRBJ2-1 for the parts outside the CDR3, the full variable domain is DAGVTQSPTHLIKTRGQQVTLRCSPKSGHDTVSWYQQALGQGPQFIFQYYEEEERQRGNFPDRFSGHQFPNYSSELNVNALLLGDSALYLCATKTQWRVNNEQFFGPGTRLTVL.

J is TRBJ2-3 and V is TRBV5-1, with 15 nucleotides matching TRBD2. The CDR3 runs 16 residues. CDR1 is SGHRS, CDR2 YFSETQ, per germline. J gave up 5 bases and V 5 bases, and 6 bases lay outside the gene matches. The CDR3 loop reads CASRAGLAGGRDTQYF. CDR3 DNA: TGCGCCAGCAGGGCCGGACTAGCGGGGGGGCGAGATACGCAGTATTTT.

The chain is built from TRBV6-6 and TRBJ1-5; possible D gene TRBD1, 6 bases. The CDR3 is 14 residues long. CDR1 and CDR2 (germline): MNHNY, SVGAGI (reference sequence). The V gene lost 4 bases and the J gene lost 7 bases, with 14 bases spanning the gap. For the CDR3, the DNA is TGTGCCAGCAGTTTCCCGGGGGGCCAACAGCCCCAGCATTTT. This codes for CASSFPGGQQPQHF.

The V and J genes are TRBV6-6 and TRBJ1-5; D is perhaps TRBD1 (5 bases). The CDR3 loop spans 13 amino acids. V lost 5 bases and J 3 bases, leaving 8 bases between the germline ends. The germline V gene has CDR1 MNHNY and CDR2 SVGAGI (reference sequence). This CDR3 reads CASSRQYNQPQHF. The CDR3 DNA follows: TGTGCCAGCAGTCGACAGTACAATCAGCCCCAGCATTTT.

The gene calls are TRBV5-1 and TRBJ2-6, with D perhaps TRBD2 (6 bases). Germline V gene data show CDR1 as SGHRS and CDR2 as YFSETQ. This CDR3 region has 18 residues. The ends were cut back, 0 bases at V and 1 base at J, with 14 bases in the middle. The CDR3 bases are TGCGCCAGCAGCTTGGGCCCTTCTCGGGGGTCTGGGGCCAACGTCCTGACTTTC. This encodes CASSLGPSRGSGANVLTF.

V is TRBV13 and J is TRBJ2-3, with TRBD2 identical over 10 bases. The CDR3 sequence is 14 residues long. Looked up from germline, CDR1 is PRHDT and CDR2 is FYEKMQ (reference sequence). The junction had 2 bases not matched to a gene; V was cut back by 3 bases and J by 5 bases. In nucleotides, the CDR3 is TGTGCCAGCAGCTTCCGGACTAGCGGAGATACGCAGTATTTT. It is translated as CASSFRTSGDTQYF.

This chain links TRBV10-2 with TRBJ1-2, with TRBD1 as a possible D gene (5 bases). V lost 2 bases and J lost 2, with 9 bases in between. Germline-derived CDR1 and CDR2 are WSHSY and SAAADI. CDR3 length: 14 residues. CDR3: CASSEGRQNYGYTF. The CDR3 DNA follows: TGCGCCAGCAGTGAGGGTCGACAGAACTATGGCTACACCTTC.

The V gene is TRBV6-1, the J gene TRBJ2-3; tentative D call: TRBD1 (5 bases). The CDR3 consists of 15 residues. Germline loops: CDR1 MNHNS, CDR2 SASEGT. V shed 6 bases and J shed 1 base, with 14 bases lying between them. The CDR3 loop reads CASSKATARTDTQYF. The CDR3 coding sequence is TGTGCCAGCAGCAAAGCGACAGCCCGCACAGATACGCAGTATTTT.

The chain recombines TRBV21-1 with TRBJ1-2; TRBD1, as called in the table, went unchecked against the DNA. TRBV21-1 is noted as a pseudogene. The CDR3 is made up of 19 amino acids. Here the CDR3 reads CASSRYLNLPGQGQWGYTF. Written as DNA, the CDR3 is TGTGCCAGCAGCAGATATTTGAACCTTCCGGGACAGGGCCAGTGGGGCTACACCTTC.

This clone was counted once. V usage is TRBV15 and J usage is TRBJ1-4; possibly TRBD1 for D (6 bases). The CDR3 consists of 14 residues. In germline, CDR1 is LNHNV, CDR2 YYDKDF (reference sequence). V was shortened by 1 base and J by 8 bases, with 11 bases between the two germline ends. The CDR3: CATSRGQAKEKLFF. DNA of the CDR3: TGTGCCACCAGCAGAGGACAGGCGAAGGAAAAACTGTTTTTT.

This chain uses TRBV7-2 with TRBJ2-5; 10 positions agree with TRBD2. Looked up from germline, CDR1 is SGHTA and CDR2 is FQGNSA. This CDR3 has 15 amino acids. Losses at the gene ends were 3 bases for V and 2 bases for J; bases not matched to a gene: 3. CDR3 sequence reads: CASSFQRGGQETQYF. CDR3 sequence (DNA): TGTGCCAGCAGCTTCCAGCGGGGGGGTCAAGAGACCCAGTACTTC.

CDR3 nucleotides: TGCGCCAGCAGCCAAGGTTTCGCCCGAAACACCATATATTTT. This codes for CASSQGFARNTIYF. The chain employs TRBV4-3 and TRBJ1-3; no clear D gene. This CDR3 comprises 14 residues. Germline V gene sequence: CDR1 LGHNA, CDR2 YSLEER. Trimming left V 1 base short and J 5 bases short, with 9 bases between.

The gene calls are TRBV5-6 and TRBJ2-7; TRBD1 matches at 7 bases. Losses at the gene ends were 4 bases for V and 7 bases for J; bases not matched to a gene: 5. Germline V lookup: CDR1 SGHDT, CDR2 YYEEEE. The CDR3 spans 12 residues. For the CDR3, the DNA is TGTGCCAGCAGCGCGCAGGACAGGGAGCAGTACTTC. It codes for CASSAQDREQYF. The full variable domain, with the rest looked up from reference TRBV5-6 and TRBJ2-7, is DAGVTQSPTHLIKTRGQQVTLRCSPKSGHDTVSWYQQALGQGPQFIFQYYEEEERQRGNFPDRFSGHQFPNYSSELNVNALLLGDSALYLCASSAQDREQYFGPGTRLTVT.